The text below deals with one T cell receptor beta chain. The antigen is not known. The data are from a study of a mutant IDH1 vaccine in newly diagnosed glioma. This table comes from immunoSEQ multiplex PCR, and its TCRdb copy is limited to in-frame clones, with some not included. The sample has about 90,000 clones, 85% to 90% seen once. Described time point: week 47, end of study. Every vaccine dose comprised 300 ug of mutant IDH1 20-mer peptide plus topical imiquimod. This clonotype originated in a woman aged 45-65 years with glioma. The material sequenced was PBMCs, taken from a glioma patient whose treatment included an IDH1 peptide vaccine.

CDR3 coding DNA: TGTGCCAGCAGTCTCCACAGGGTGGGAAATTCACCCCTCCACTTT. Translated: CASSLHRVGNSPLHF. J is TRBJ1-6 and V is TRBV27; possibly TRBD1 for D (6 bases). Germline CDR1 reads MNHEY; CDR2 reads SMNVEV (reference sequence). The CDR3 length is 15 residues. With 5 bases removed from V and 7 bases from J, the gap between germline ends came to 15 bases.